This record concerns one T cell receptor (beta chain) sequence. Its antigen is undetermined. As defined, naive CD8 cells were CD45RO-negative and positively selected for CCR7, with terminally differentiated effector memory CD45RA+ cells excluded. The authors split each subset's genomic DNA evenly across several immunoSEQ plates. Using immunoSEQ multiplex PCR, the repertoire was profiled, and TCRdb retains in-frame clones only, with some absent. Among over 750,000 clones listed, 90% to 97% were seen once. This record belongs to a study of shared clonotypes between healthy human individuals. V gave up 4 bases and J gave up 2 bases, with 12 bases separating them. The CDR3 has 14 residues. CDR1 and CDR2 (germline): ENHRY, SYGVKD. Points from the study as a whole: Researchers found naive subsets generally carried larger estimated richness than memory subsets. Sequencing of the sorted subsets was shown by rarefaction to be incomplete despite large depth.

Sequencing was carried out using naive CD8+ T cells sorted from blood. The gene calls are TRBV10-3 and TRBJ2-7; no definite D call. The TCR was taken from a man younger than 40 in good health. CDR3 sequence (DNA): TGTGCCATCAGTGGGGTCCTTTCACCCTACGAGCAGTACTTC. This translates into CAISGVLSPYEQYF.